The 24 T cell receptor beta chains in this list originate from one sample, sequenced in a study of Tregs in tolerant kidney transplant recipients. Their antigens remain unidentified. Libraries were prepared by immunoSEQ multiplex PCR; TCRdb keeps only in-frame clonotypes and omits some of them. In total, the table holds about 2,900 clones. FACS sorting followed an approximately 6-day coculture of CFSE-labeled recipient PBMCs with irradiated graft donor PBMCs. The starting material was CD8+ T cells from blood cultured with allogeneic cells, obtained before the transplant. The receptors stem from a human patient who received a combined kidney and bone marrow transplant.

Considering frequency, this clone is large. Read sequence stops 3 residues before the CDR3 end, and the germline J gene provides the missing end. The V gene is TRBV30, the J gene TRBJ2-7; 11 nucleotides match TRBD1. The V gene end was trimmed by 2 bases and the J gene end by 6 bases; junction bases not matched to a gene: 9. CDR3 size: 15 residues. Germline V gene sequence: CDR1 GTSNPN, CDR2 SVGIG (reference sequence). CDR3 DNA, as far as it was read: TGTGCCTGGAGTAACCTTCCCGGGACAGGGGGCGAG. It codes for CAWSNLPGTGGE. The entire CDR3 is CAWSNLPGTGGEQYF.

Measured by frequency, this clone is medium-sized. The CDR3 end lies 3 residues beyond the end of the read and is filled in from the germline J gene. V gene TRBV2 combines with J gene TRBJ2-7; 7 bases are shared with TRBD1. After removal of 2 bases from V and 1 base from J, the junction contained 5 bases not matched to a gene. Germline V gene sequence: CDR1 SNHLY, CDR2 FYNNEI. The CDR3 contains 15 residues. CDR3: CASSEKDRRSYEQYF. Incomplete CDR3 DNA: TGTGCCAGCAGTGAAAAGGACAGGAGATCCTACGAG.

The CDR3 protein is CASSRTGWNTIYF. The CDR3 DNA, read in part, is TGTGCCAGCAGCCGTACAGGGTGGAACACC. This rearrangement joins TRBV13 to TRBJ1-3; D perhaps matches TRBD1 (6 bases). The read gets to within 3 residues of the CDR3 end, and the germline J gene fills in the rest. The V gene lost 5 bases and the J gene lost 7 bases, with 12 bases spanning the gap. This CDR3 comprises 13 residues. Germline CDR1 is PRHDT and CDR2 is FYEKMQ (reference sequence).

Its frequency marks this clone as medium-sized (0.01 to 0.1%). The read ends 3 residues before the CDR3 terminus; that terminus is restored from the germline J gene. The genes are TRBV20-1 and TRBJ2-3; D might be TRBD2 (5 bases). Germline lookup yields CDR1 DFQATT and CDR2 SNEGSKA (reference sequence). The CDR3 runs to 17 residues. V was clipped by 0 bases and J by 5 bases, with 21 bases between them. The CDR3 loop reads CSARDLEVPSFGDTQYF. CDR3 bases read: TGCAGTGCTAGAGATTTGGAGGTGCCTAGCTTCGGAGATACG.

This clone is medium-sized by frequency. The DNA ends 3 residues before the CDR3 does, and the rest of the CDR3 is filled in from the germline J gene. The V call is TRBV29-1, the J call TRBJ2-1; TRBD2 matches at 11 bases. V lost 3 bases and J lost 2; bases outside the gene matches: 6. The CDR3 totals 16 residues. Germline V gene lookup returns CDR1 SQVTM and CDR2 ANQGSEA. CDR3 bases read: TGCAGCGTTGAGGGGTTACTAGCGGGAGCCTACAATGAG. Amino acid sequence: CSVEGLLAGAYNE. The complete CDR3 reads CSVEGLLAGAYNEQFF.

A note on this clone: The read halts 3 residues ahead of the CDR3 end, with the missing end drawn from the germline J gene. The chain links TRBV11-2 to TRBJ1-2, with TRBD1 as a possible D gene (6 bases). Trimming pared 5 bases from V and 5 bases from J, leaving 15 bases between. CDR1 and CDR2 from the germline V gene are SGHAT and FQNNGV. There are 14 residues in the CDR3. The CDR3: CASSDSGDGYGYTF. The DNA read from the CDR3 is TGTGCCAGCAGCGACTCAGGGGATGGGTATGGC. Combining the CDR3 with reference TRBV11-2 and TRBJ1-2 gives the whole variable domain EAGVAQSPRYKIIEKRQSVAFWCNPISGHATLYWYQQILGQGPKLLIQFQNNGVVDDSQLPKDRFSAERLKGVDSTLKIQPAKLEDSAVYLCASSDSGDGYGYTFGSGTRLTVV.

Its frequency marks this clone as medium-sized. Read data end 3 residues before the CDR3 end; the end is taken from the germline J gene. The genes are TRBV4-1 and TRBJ1-2; D remains unclear. The CDR3 runs 12 residues. Germline CDR1 and CDR2: MGHRA and YSYEKL. The covered CDR3 bases are TGCGCCAGCAGCCAAGGGGCCCAGGGC. Its protein is CASSQGAQG. The CDR3 reads in full as CASSQGAQGYTF.

Notes on this clone: The read terminates 3 residues before the CDR3 end, so the remaining end is supplied by the germline J gene. The chain carries TRBV5-1 and TRBJ2-7, with D tentatively TRBD1 (6 bases). The V and J ends lost 2 bases and 6 bases respectively, with 15 bases between them. Germline V gene data show CDR1 as SGHRS and CDR2 as YFSETQ. The CDR3 is 14 residues long. CDR3 DNA (partial): TGCGCCAGCAGCTTCGGGACATGGCCGATCGAG. As protein: CASSFGTWPIE. The complete CDR3 sequence is CASSFGTWPIEQYF.

A note on this clone: The CDR3 end lies 3 residues beyond the end of the read and is filled in from the germline J gene. The chain carries TRBV20-1 and TRBJ1-5, with D unclear. V was clipped by 6 bases and J by 7 bases, with 13 bases between them. Germline-derived CDR1 and CDR2 are DFQATT and SNEGSKA (reference sequence). The CDR3 length is 12 residues. CDR3 region: CSAGERAQPQHF. The covered CDR3 bases are TGCAGTGCCGGAGAAAGGGCCCAGCCC.

CDR3 bases read: TGCGCCAGCAGTGCCCCAGACTATGGC. Translating it yields CASSAPDYG. The entire CDR3 reads CASSAPDYGYTF. The chain employs TRBV10-2 and TRBJ1-2; D gene ambiguous. The read halts 3 residues ahead of the CDR3 end, with the missing end drawn from the germline J gene. With 4 bases removed from V and 3 bases from J, the gap between germline ends came to 6 bases. This CDR3 comprises 12 residues. Germline assignment: CDR1 WSHSY and CDR2 SAAADI.

Judged by frequency, this clone is medium-sized. Sequencing ends 3 residues short of the CDR3 end; the germline J gene provides the rest. This rearrangement joins TRBV20-1 to TRBJ2-7; the D gene is possibly TRBD1 (6 bases). This CDR3 has 15 residues. Per germline, CDR1 DFQATT and CDR2 SNEGSKA (reference sequence). The V end lost 1 base, the J end lost 0 bases, and 13 bases lay between the germline ends. CDR3 DNA, as far as it was read: TGCAGTGCTAGAGCTGAAGGGACACCCTCCTACGAG. Its translation: CSARAEGTPSYE. The full CDR3 protein reads CSARAEGTPSYEQYF.

For this clone: Coverage ceases 3 residues before the CDR3 finishes, and the germline J gene fills in the end. The chain employs TRBV5-1 and TRBJ2-3; 8 bases agree with TRBD1. CDR3 size: 16 residues. Germline loops: CDR1 SGHRS, CDR2 YFSETQ. V lost 3 bases to trimming and J lost 0 bases; unmatched junction nucleotides: 6. The CDR3 sequence: CASSSKTGASTDTQYF. The sequenced part of the CDR3 DNA is TGCGCCAGCAGCTCCAAGACAGGGGCCAGCACAGATACG.

As regards this clone: The read halts 3 residues ahead of the CDR3 end, with the missing end drawn from the germline J gene. The chain has TRBV7-6 and TRBJ2-3; 10 nucleotides match TRBD1. Germline CDR1 and CDR2: SGHVS and FNYEAQ. The CDR3 has 18 amino acids. Unmatched junction bases numbered 14, after V lost 3 bases and J lost 5 bases. CDR3 DNA (partial): TGTGCCAGCAGCTTCTTCCCTGAAGGGACAGGGGAAAGAGATACG. This gives the protein CASSFFPEGTGERDT. The CDR3 in its entirety is CASSFFPEGTGERDTQYF.

This clone is labeled medium-sized based on frequency. The CDR3 end falls 3 residues outside the read, so it is completed with the germline J gene. This chain connects TRBV30 to TRBJ1-1; tentative D call: TRBD1 (5 bases). The length of the CDR3 is 13 residues. The V and J ends lost 5 bases and 2 bases respectively, with 12 bases between them. The germline V gene has CDR1 GTSNPN and CDR2 SVGIG (reference sequence). This chain's CDR3 is CAWDETANTEAFF. The covered CDR3 bases are TGTGCCTGGGATGAGACAGCTAACACTGAA.

As regards this clone: The CDR3 end lies 3 residues beyond the end of the read and is filled in from the germline J gene. V usage is TRBV19 and J usage is TRBJ1-2; TRBD1 agrees at 10 bases. The CDR3 has 15 amino acids. The germline gives CDR1 LNHDA, CDR2 SQIVND (reference sequence). V dropped 5 bases and J dropped 4; count of bases not matched to a gene: 7. CDR3 in amino acids: CASSLPTGGGYGYTF. Incomplete CDR3 DNA: TGTGCCAGTAGTCTCCCGACAGGGGGCGGCTATGGC.

By frequency, this clone is medium-sized. With the read ending 3 residues before the CDR3 end, the germline J gene is used to fill in that end. The chain carries TRBV12-3 or TRBV12-4 and TRBJ2-1; 7 bases agree with TRBD2. The CDR3 runs to 13 residues. The J segment lost 9 bases and the V segment lost 5 bases, leaving 7 bases of the junction unmatched. The part of the CDR3 DNA that was read is TGTGCCAGCAGTCGAGGACTAGTTGGTGAG. Translating it yields CASSRGLVGE. The full CDR3 reads CASSRGLVGEQFF.

Comment on this clone: Sequencing ends 3 residues short of the CDR3 end; the germline J gene provides the rest. V gene TRBV12-3 or TRBV12-4 combines with J gene TRBJ1-5, with 9 bases that match TRBD1. This CDR3 is built from 15 residues. The V segment lost 5 bases and the J segment 4 bases; nucleotides outside the gene matches: 6. Incomplete CDR3 DNA: TGTGCCAGCAGTGAAACGGGACAGGGAAATCAGCCC. It translates to CASSETGQGNQP. The entire CDR3 protein is CASSETGQGNQPQHF.

For this clone: The read terminates 3 residues ahead of where the CDR3 ends, so the germline J gene completes it. The J gene is TRBJ1-6, the V gene TRBV2; 11 bases align to TRBD1. The CDR3 spans 14 residues. The germline V gene has CDR1 SNHLY and CDR2 FYNNEI. The V and J ends lost 6 bases and 7 bases, in that order; junction bases with no gene match: 2. The sequenced CDR3 bases are TGTGCCAGCAGGGACAGGGGGCCAAATTCACCC. Protein product: CASRDRGPNSP. Given in full, the CDR3 is CASRDRGPNSPLHF.

As concerns this clone: The CDR3 end lies 3 residues beyond the end of the read and is filled in from the germline J gene. V is TRBV12-3 or TRBV12-4 and J is TRBJ2-1; D may be TRBD1 (6 bases). This CDR3 comprises 14 residues. V lost 6 bases, J lost 8 bases, and 17 bases lay in between. Partial CDR3 DNA: TGTGCCAGCAGCCCCGGGACACTGACCTATGAG. The encoded protein is CASSPGTLTYE. The CDR3 reads in full as CASSPGTLTYEQFF.

Regarding this clone: The read gets to within 3 residues of the CDR3 end, and the germline J gene fills in the rest. The chain couples TRBV12-5 to TRBJ1-5; TRBD1 is a possible D gene (6 bases). V gave up 2 bases and J gave up 7 bases, with 15 bases separating them. This CDR3 is 15 amino acids long. Germline loops: CDR1 LGHNT, CDR2 FRNRAP. The covered CDR3 bases are TGTGCTAGTGGTTTGTTTATGTCAGGGGAACAGCCC. This translates into CASGLFMSGEQP. The CDR3, in full, reads CASGLFMSGEQPQHF. The whole variable domain, filled in from reference TRBV12-5 and TRBJ1-5, reads DARVTQTPRHKVTEMGQEVTMRCQPILGHNTVFWYRQTMMQGLELLAYFRNRAPLDDSGMPKDRFSAEMPDATLATLKIQPSEPRDSAVYFCASGLFMSGEQPQHFGDGTRLSIL.

This clone counts as medium-sized by frequency. The DNA ends 3 residues before the CDR3 does, and the rest of the CDR3 is filled in from the germline J gene. The chain recombines TRBV28 with TRBJ1-1; unclear D gene. Trimming removed 5 bases from V and 3 bases from J, with 10 bases in between. CDR1 is MDHEN, CDR2 SYDVKM, per germline. The CDR3 contains 13 residues. Partial CDR3 DNA: TGTGCCAGCAGTCTCCCGAGGGACACTGAA. Encoded protein: CASSLPRDTE. The entire CDR3 protein reads CASSLPRDTEAFF.

Details on this clone: The CDR3 is cut off 3 residues early in the read; its end comes from the germline J gene. The chain recombines TRBV4-1 with TRBJ2-3; D might be TRBD1 (6 bases). The CDR3 loop spans 15 amino acids. Per germline, CDR1 MGHRA and CDR2 YSYEKL. V lost 4 bases, J lost 4 bases, and 15 bases lay in between. The covered CDR3 bases are TGCGCCAGCAGCCCCATCGACAGGAGCGCAGATACG. Protein: CASSPIDRSADT. The CDR3 in full is CASSPIDRSADTQYF.

Considering frequency, this clone is medium-sized. The read halts 3 residues ahead of the CDR3 end, with the missing end drawn from the germline J gene. The chain is built from TRBV30 and TRBJ2-3; 14 nucleotides align to TRBD2. Germline V gives CDR1 GTSNPN, CDR2 SVGIG (reference sequence). The CDR3 runs 16 residues. V lost 2 bases, J lost 4 bases, and 5 bases stayed unmatched. The DNA read from the CDR3 is TGTGCCTGGAGTACGGGACTAGCGGGAGCCCCAGATACG. It yields the protein CAWSTGLAGAPDT. The whole CDR3 sequence is CAWSTGLAGAPDTQYF.

A note on this clone: The missing CDR3 end, 3 residues past where the read stops, is filled in from the germline J gene. This sequence joins TRBV13 and TRBJ2-7; no definite D call. The V and J ends lost 0 bases and 0 bases respectively, with 6 bases between them. This CDR3 has 14 residues. Germline loops: CDR1 PRHDT, CDR2 FYEKMQ (reference sequence). CDR3 DNA (partial): TGTGCCAGCAGCTTAGGAGTCAGCTCCTACGAG. Translated, it gives CASSLGVSSYE. In full, the CDR3 reads CASSLGVSSYEQYF.